This T cell receptor beta chain was identified during a study of cytomegalovirus exposure and HLA in healthy donors. General observations from the study: Earlier analysis found most TCR beta V segments productive about 90% or about 30% of the time. Most TCR sequences were uncommon, yet certain public TCRs appeared in many donors. Clonal expansion was found to be greater in HLA-associated TCR beta chains than in equally common others in a later analysis.

The primer mix had 60 Vbeta and 13 Jbeta primers. Repertoires were generated with immunoSEQ multiplex PCR, while TCRdb's copy carries only in-frame clones and drops some. The table has some 130,000 clones, around four fifths seen once; the top ten hold more than 4.5%. Concerning this clone itself: Its antigen remains unidentified.

J was trimmed by 1 base and V by 8 bases; bases with no gene match: 5. This CDR3 has 14 residues. The germline CDR1 and CDR2 sequences are LNHDA and SQIVND (reference sequence). Specimen: PBMCs. The TCR sequence derives from a man aged 30-40 years in good health. The rearrangement links TRBV19 to TRBJ1-5, with 7 bases fitting TRBD1. CDR3 in DNA: TGTGCCAGTGACAGACAGGGAAGCAATCAGCCCCAGCATTTT. It codes for CASDRQGSNQPQHF.